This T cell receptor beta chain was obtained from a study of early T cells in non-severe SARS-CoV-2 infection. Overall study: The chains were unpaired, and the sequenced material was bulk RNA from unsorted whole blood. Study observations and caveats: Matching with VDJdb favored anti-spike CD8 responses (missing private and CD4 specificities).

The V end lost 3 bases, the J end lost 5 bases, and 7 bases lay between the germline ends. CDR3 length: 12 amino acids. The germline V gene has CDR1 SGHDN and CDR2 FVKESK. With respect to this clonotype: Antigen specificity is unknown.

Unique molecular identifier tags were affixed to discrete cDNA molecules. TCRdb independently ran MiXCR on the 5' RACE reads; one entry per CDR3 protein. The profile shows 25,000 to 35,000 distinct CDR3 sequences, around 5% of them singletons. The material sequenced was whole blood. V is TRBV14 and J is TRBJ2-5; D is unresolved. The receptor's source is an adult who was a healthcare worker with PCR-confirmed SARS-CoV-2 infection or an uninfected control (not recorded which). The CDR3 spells CASSHFQETQYF. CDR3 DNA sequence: TGTGCCAGCAGCCACTTCCAGGAGACCCAGTACTTC.